This section outlines one T cell receptor (beta chain) sequence together with its context. The CDR3 spans 13 residues. Germline V CDR1 and CDR2: ENHRY, SYGVKD. Trimming stripped 7 bases from V and 4 bases from J, with 14 bases between. This entry belongs to a study of blood T cell repertoires in COVID-19. Clones were read by immunoSEQ multiplex PCR, and TCRdb kept only the in-frame ones, dropping some. The data hold more than 200,000 clones, with about four fifths observed a single time. The chain is built from TRBV10-3 and TRBJ2-7; a weak D match, TRBD1 (5 bases). The sample taken for sequencing was peripheral blood. The clonotype comes from a man in his forties with active or convalescent COVID-19. Here the CDR3 reads CAIKERQGYEQYF. The CDR3 DNA sequence: TGTGCCATCAAAGAGAGGCAGGGATACGAGCAGTACTTC.